The 8 T cell receptor beta chains below were found in one sample sequenced in a study of breast tumors, draining lymph nodes, adjacent tissues. TCRdb re-derived calls from the multiplex PCR reads in MiXCR, one entry per CDR3 protein. Of about 52,000 distinct CDR3 sequences in the sample, roughly 39% were seen once. The sample comprised breast tumor tissue. The receptor set was obtained from a female donor with breast cancer. Some clones in this sample may be carry-over from other donors' samples.

V gene TRBV12-3 or TRBV12-4 combines with J gene TRBJ2-1, with unresolved D. With 3 bases removed from V and 7 bases from J, the gap between germline ends came to 4 bases. CDR3 length: 11 residues. CDR3 nucleotides: TGTGCCAGCAGTTTTGCTAATGAGCAGTTCTTC. Translating it yields CASSFANEQFF.

CDR3 DNA: TGTGCCAGTAGCAGACAGAACTCCTACAATGAGCAGTTCTTC. Translating it yields CASSRQNSYNEQFF. This sequence joins TRBV19 and TRBJ2-1; D might be TRBD1 (5 bases). This CDR3 spans 14 amino acids. The V end was cut by 6 bases, the J end by 0 bases, with 9 bases between. CDR1 is LNHDA, CDR2 SQIVND, per germline (reference sequence). Supplemented by reference TRBV19 and TRBJ2-1, the full variable domain reads DGGITQSPKYLFRKEGQNVTLSCEQNLNHDAMYWYRQDPGQGLRLIYYSQIVNDFQKGDIAEGYSVSREKKESFPLTVTSAQKNPTAFYLCASSRQNSYNEQFFGPGTRLTVL.

This clonotype has a single count. This rearrangement joins TRBV20-1 to TRBJ2-3; 9 bases are a match to TRBD2. There are 14 residues in the CDR3. The germline V gene has CDR1 DFQATT and CDR2 SNEGSKA (reference sequence). The V gene end was trimmed by 7 bases and the J gene end by 0 bases; junction bases not matched to a gene: 5. CDR3 protein: CSGVLAGSTDTQYF. The CDR3 bases are TGCAGTGGCGTACTAGCGGGTAGCACAGATACGCAGTATTTT.

Points on this clonotype: The germline gene is not matched at one end of the junction; a read error may be the cause. V usage is TRBV12-3 or TRBV12-4 and J usage is TRBJ1-6; possibly TRBD1 for D (5 bases). CDR3 length: 13 residues. In DNA form, the CDR3 reads TGTGCCAGTTCCAGGGCTGGGGTTTCACTCCTCCGCTTT. It codes for CASSRAGVSLLRF.

The chain joins TRBV7-9 to TRBJ1-5; D is unclear. V shed 8 bases and J shed 10 bases, with 15 bases lying between them. The CDR3 covers 12 residues. The V gene's germline CDR1 is SEHNR and CDR2 FQNEAQ (reference sequence). The DNA of the CDR3 is TGTGCCAGCGGCTCCGGATTAGGACCCCAGCATTTT. It specifies CASGSGLGPQHF. The entire variable domain, with the rest obtained from reference TRBV7-9 and TRBJ1-5, is as follows: DTGVSQNPRHKITKRGQNVTFRCDPISEHNRLYWYRQTLGQGPEFLTYFQNEAQLEKSRLLSDRFSAERPKGSFSTLEIQRTEQGDSAMYLCASGSGLGPQHFGDGTRLSIL.

The V and J genes are TRBV7-3 and TRBJ1-6; TRBD1 aligns across 7 bases. This CDR3 is built from 15 residues. With V trimmed by 4 bases and J by 5 bases, 5 bases remained unmatched. Germline CDR1 is SGHTA and CDR2 is FQGTGA. The CDR3 DNA reads TGTGCCAGCAGCTCGCGTGGACAGGATAATTCACCCCTCCACTTT. As protein: CASSSRGQDNSPLHF.

Ten or more counts support this clonotype. The rearrangement uses TRBV19 and TRBJ1-6; D not certain. Germline V CDR1 and CDR2: LNHDA, SQIVND (reference sequence). V was pared by 5 bases and J by 7 bases, with 15 bases between. There are 15 residues in the CDR3. The CDR3 DNA is TGTGCCAGTAGTGGTCGGACTTTTACAAATTCACCCCTCCACTTT. Its translation: CASSGRTFTNSPLHF.

This clonotype occurred many times. The V call is TRBV12-3 or TRBV12-4, the J call TRBJ2-7, with D maybe TRBD2 (6 bases). The CDR3 has 13 residues. With 6 bases removed from V and 8 bases from J, the gap between germline ends came to 17 bases. The CDR3 spells CASSSGTEPQQYF. CDR3 nucleotides: TGTGCCAGCAGCTCCGGGACTGAGCCACAGCAGTACTTC.